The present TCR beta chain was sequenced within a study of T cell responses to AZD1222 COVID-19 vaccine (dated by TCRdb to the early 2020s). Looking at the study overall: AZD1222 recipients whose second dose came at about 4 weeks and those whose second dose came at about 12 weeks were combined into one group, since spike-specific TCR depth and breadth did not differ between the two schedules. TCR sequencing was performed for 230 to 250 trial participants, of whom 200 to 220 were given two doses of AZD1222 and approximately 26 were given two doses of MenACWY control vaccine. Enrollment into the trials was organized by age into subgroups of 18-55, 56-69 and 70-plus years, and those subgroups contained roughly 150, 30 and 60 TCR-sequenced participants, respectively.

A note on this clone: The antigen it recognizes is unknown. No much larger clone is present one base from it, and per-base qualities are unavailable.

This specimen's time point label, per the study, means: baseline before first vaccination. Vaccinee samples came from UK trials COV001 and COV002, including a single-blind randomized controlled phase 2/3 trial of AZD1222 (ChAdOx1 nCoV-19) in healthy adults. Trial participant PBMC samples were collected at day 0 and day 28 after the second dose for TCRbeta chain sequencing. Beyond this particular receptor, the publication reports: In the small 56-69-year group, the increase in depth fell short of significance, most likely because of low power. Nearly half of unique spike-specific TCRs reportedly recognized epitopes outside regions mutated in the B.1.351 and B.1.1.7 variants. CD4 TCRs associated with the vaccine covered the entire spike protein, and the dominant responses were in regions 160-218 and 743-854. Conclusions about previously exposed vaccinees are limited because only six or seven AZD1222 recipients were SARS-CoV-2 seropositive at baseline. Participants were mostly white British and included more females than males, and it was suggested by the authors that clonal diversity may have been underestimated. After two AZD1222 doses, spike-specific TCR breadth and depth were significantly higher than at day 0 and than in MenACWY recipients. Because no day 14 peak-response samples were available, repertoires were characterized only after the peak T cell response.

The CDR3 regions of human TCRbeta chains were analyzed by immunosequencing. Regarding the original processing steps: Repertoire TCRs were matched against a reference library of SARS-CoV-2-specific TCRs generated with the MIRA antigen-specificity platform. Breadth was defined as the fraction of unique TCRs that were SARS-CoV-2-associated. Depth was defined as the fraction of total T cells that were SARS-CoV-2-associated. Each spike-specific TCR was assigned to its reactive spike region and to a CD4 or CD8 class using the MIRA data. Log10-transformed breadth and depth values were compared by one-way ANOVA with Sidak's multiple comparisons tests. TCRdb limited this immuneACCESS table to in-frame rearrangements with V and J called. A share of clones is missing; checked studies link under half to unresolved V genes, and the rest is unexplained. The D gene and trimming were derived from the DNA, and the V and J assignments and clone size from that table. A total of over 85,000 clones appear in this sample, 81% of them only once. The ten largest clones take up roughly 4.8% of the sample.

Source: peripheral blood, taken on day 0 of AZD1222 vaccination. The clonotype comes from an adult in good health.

The nucleotides are TGTGCCAGTAGTGGGGGGGCAGCTTATCAGCCCCAGCATTTT. This is translated as CASSGGAAYQPQHF. The sequence links TRBV19 to TRBJ1-5, and TRBD1 may be the D gene, going by 6 matching bases. From the germline V gene (reference sequence), CDR1 is LNHDA and CDR2 is SQIVND. V was cut back by 5 bases and J by 5 bases, leaving a gap of 13 bases between them. The CDR3 contains 14 residues, cysteine and phenylalanine counted. CDR3 DNA only is kept here, 42 bases in frame from base 1.